The 2 T cell receptor beta chains presented below share a single source sample, sequenced in a study of blood T cells in healthy people across ages. Together with a sample-barcoded 5' primer, a J-beta primer mix was included in a second PCR lasting about 7 to 11 cycles. MiXCR, run by TCRdb on the 5' RACE reads, gives a single entry per CDR3 protein. The sample lists around 800,000 distinct CDR3 sequences, roughly 26% occurring once. These sequences were also reported in another study, on T cells of mothers and their children.

Source material: blood. These receptors were taken from a boy younger than 18 in good health.

This clonotype was counted only a few times. The V call is TRBV10-3, the J call TRBJ2-5, with TRBD2 matching over 9 bases. The germline V gene has CDR1 ENHRY and CDR2 SYGVKD. The V and J ends lost 2 bases and 0 bases, in that order; junction bases with no gene match: 10. The CDR3 has 18 residues. The CDR3 region is CAISEISSGAGYQETQYF. The CDR3 DNA reads TGTGCCATCAGTGAGATTTCTAGCGGGGCGGGTTACCAAGAGACCCAGTACTTC.

This clonotype was detected only a few times. This chain connects TRBV5-6 to TRBJ2-2, with 10 bases aligning to TRBD2. The CDR3 is 15 residues long. Trimming cost V 1 base and J 6 bases; bases outside gene matches: 3. CDR1 and CDR2 from the germline V gene are SGHDT and YYEEEE. This CDR3 is CASSLSSGGSGELFF. CDR3 bases: TGTGCCAGCAGCTTGTCTAGCGGGGGTTCCGGGGAGCTGTTTTTT.